This TCR beta chain was retrieved from a study of T cells in Graves' hyperthyroidism and ophthalmopathy. Trimming shortened V by 0 bases and J by 7 bases, and 15 bases separated the two germline ends. The V gene's germline CDR1 is MGHRA and CDR2 YSYEKL. The CDR3 covers 16 residues. The CDR3 regions of TCR beta were amplified from RNA transcripts. Using the HTBI primer set, a first-round RT-PCR was run on the TCR CDR3. TCRdb ran MiXCR on the multiplex PCR reads and lists one entry per CDR3 protein. The sample shows approximately 690,000 distinct CDR3 sequences, less than 25% of them seen only once. V is TRBV4-1 and J is TRBJ2-2; D unclear. Sequenced input: blood. This receptor was obtained from a man younger than 40 with Graves' ophthalmopathy. The CDR3 sequence: CASSQDFRFNIGELFF. DNA for the CDR3: TGCGCCAGCAGCCAAGACTTCCGTTTTAATATCGGGGAGCTGTTTTTT.